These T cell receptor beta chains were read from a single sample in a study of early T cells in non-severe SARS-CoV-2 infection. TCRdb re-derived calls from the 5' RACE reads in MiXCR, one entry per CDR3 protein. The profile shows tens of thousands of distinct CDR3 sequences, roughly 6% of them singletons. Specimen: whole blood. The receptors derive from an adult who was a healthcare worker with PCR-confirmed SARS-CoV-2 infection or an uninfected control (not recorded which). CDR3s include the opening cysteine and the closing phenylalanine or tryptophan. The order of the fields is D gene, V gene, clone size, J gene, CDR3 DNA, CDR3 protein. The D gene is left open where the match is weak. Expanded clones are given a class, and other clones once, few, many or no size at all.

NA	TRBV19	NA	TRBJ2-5	TGTGCCAGTAGTATAAGGGACCAAGAGACCCAGTACTTC	CASSIRDQETQYF
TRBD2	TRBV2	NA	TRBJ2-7	TGTGCCAGCAGACTAGCGGCAAGCTCCTACGAGCAGTACTTC	CASRLAASSYEQYF
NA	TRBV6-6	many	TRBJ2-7	TGTGCCAGCAGTTACGTGGGTGAGCAGTACTTC	CASSYVGEQYF
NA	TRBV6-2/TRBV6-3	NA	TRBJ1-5	TGTGCCAGCAGTTATGGGCATCAGCCCCAGCATTTT	CASSYGHQPQHF
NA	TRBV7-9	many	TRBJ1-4	TGTGCCAGCAGCTTCCAGGGCGGAAGAACTAATGAAAAACTGTTTTTT	CASSFQGGRTNEKLFF
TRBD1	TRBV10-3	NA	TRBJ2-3	TGTGCCATCAGTCCCGACAGGGGAGGTGCAGATACGCAGTATTTT	CAISPDRGGADTQYF
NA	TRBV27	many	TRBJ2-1	TGTGCCAGCACACCCCAGGGTACTACTCTATTTAACAATGAGCAGTTCTTC	CASTPQGTTLFNNEQFF
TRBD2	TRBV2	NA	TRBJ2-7	TGTGCCAGCCGGGAGCGGGAGGGCCTGCACGAGCAGTACTTC	CASREREGLHEQYF
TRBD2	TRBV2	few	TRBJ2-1	TGTGCCAGCAGTGTGGTAGCGGGAGCCGTCGCGGGGGAGCAGTTCTTC	CASSVVAGAVAGEQFF
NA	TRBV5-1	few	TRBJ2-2	TGCGCCAGCAGCTTGATGCAGGCGAACACCGGGGAGCTGTTTTTT	CASSLMQANTGELFF
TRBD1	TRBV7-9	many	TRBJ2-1	TGTGCCAGCAGCTTCGGGGACAGGGGTCTCGATGAGCAGTTCTTC	CASSFGDRGLDEQFF
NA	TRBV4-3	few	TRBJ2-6	TGCGCCAGCAGCCAAGGGGTGGCTGGGGCCAACGTCCTGACTTTC	CASSQGVAGANVLTF
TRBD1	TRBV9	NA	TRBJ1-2	TGTGCCAGCAGCATAAATCCTACAGGGGACTATGGCTACACCTTC	CASSINPTGDYGYTF
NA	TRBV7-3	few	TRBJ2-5	TGTGCCAGCAGCCAGCCGGAGACCCAGTACTTC	CASSQPETQYF
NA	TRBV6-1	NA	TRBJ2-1	TGTGCCAGCAGTGAAGTGATGCAGGTTCGGTACAATGAGCAGTTCTTC	CASSEVMQVRYNEQFF
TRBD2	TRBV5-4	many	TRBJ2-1	TGTGCCAGCAGCTTTGTTAGCGGGGGTGGTAATGAGCAGTTCTTC	CASSFVSGGGNEQFF
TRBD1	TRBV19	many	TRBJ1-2	TGTGCCAGTAGTAGACAGGGGGCGGTTGGCTACACCTTC	CASSRQGAVGYTF
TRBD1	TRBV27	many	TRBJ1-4	TGTGCCAGCAGTCTCAGGGGGCAGACTAATGAAAAACTGTTTTTT	CASSLRGQTNEKLFF
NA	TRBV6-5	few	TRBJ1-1	TGTGCCAGCAGTTACTCGGTTGTACAAGAAGCTTTCTTT	CASSYSVVQEAFF
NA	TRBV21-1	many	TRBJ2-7	TGTGCCAGCAGCAAGTGCCCATACGAGCAGTACTTC	CASSKCPYEQYF
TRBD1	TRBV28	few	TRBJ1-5	TGTGCCAGCAGTTTTCTGACCGGGACAGATACAGATCAGCCCCAGCATTTT	CASSFLTGTDTDQPQHF
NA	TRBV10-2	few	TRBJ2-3	TGCGCCAGCAGCATCCTAGCGACGCAGTATTTT	CASSILATQYF
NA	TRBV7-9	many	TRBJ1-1	TGTGCCAGCAGCCCCGGAGGGGGGGAAGCTTTCTTT	CASSPGGGEAFF
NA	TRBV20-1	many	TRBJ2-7	TGCAGTGCTAGCCGCCAGGGACGTTCCTACGAGCAGTACTTC	CSASRQGRSYEQYF
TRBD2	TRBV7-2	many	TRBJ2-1	TGTGCCAGCAGCCCCAGTCCTACTAGCGGGAGGGCCATTGAGCAGTTCTTC	CASSPSPTSGRAIEQFF
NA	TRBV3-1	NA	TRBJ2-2	TGTGCCAGCAGCCAAGGGGGCACCGGGGAGCTGTTTTTT	CASSQGGTGELFF
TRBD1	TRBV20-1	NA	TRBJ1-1	TGCAGTGCTAGGAGATCAGGGGGTGGGACTGAAGCTTTCTTT	CSARRSGGGTEAFF
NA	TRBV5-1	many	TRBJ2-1	TGCGCCAGCAGCCCCGGCCGGGGGGCTGCGAGCTCCTACAATGAGCAGTTCTTC	CASSPGRGAASSYNEQFF
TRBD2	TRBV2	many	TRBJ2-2	TGTGCCAGCAGTGAGGATAGCGGGTCCACCGGGGAGCTGTTTTTT	CASSEDSGSTGELFF
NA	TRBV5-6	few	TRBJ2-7	TGTGCCAGCAGCTTGTTTTCAGATAGGGAGCAGTACTTC	CASSLFSDREQYF
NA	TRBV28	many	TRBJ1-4	TGTGCCAGCAGTCAAGCAGGGAATAATGAAAAACTGTTTTTT	CASSQAGNNEKLFF
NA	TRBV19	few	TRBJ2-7	TGTGCCAGTAGTACGACTGGGCAGCGCGAGCAGTACTTC	CASSTTGQREQYF
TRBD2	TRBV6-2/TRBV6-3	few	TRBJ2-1	TGTGCCAGCAGTTTAGTAGCGGGCGAATACAATGAGCAGTTCTTC	CASSLVAGEYNEQFF
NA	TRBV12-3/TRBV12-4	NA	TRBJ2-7	TGTGCCAGCGGACGGACTCTCTACGAGCAGTACTTC	CASGRTLYEQYF
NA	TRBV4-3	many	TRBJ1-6	TGCGCCAGCAGCCAAGATGGGGAGAATTCACCCCTCCACTTT	CASSQDGENSPLHF
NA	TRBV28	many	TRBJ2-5	TGTGCCAGCAGTTTTACGCCCTTAGAGCTACTGAGCCAAGAGACCCAGTACTTC	CASSFTPLELLSQETQYF
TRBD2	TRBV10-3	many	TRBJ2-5	TGTGCCATCAGTGCGACTAGCGGGCAAGAGACCCAGTACTTC	CAISATSGQETQYF
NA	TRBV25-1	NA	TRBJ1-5	TGTGCCAGCAGAGAGGGGGATCAGCCCCAGCATTTT	CASREGDQPQHF
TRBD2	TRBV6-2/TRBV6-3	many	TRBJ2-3	TGTGCCAGCAGGCTGGGACTAGCCGAGGCAGATACGCAGTATTTT	CASRLGLAEADTQYF
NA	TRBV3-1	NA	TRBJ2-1	TGTGCCAGCAGCCAAGGAAGCTCCTACAATGAGCAGTTCTTC	CASSQGSSYNEQFF
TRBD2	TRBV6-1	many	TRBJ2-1	TGTGCCAGCAGTCCGAGGAGCGGGAGGCTTTTGGTCTACAATGAGCAGTTCTTC	CASSPRSGRLLVYNEQFF
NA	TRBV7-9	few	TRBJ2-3	TGTGCCAGCAGCTTAGGAGGTCCAGGGAGCACAGATACGCAGTATTTT	CASSLGGPGSTDTQYF
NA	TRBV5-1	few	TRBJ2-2	TGCGCCAGCACAACCCGGGACGGGAACACCGGGGAGCTGTTTTTT	CASTTRDGNTGELFF
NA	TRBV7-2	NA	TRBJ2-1	TGTGCCAGCAGCTCCCAGGTTGGCTCCTACAATGAGCAGTTCTTC	CASSSQVGSYNEQFF
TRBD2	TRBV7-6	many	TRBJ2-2	TGTGCCAGCAGCCCAAGACTAGCGGGAGGGCCTTGGGAGCTGTTTTTT	CASSPRLAGGPWELFF
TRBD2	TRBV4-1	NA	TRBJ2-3	TGCGCCAGCAGCCAAAGTCCCGGGAGGGCAGATACGCAGTATTTT	CASSQSPGRADTQYF
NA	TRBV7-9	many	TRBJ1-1	TGTGCCAGCAGCTTTCTAACAGGAGGGAACACTGAAGCTTTCTTT	CASSFLTGGNTEAFF
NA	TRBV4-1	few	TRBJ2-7	TGCGCCAGCAGCCAAGATCCTTCCGGGTACGAGCAGTACTTC	CASSQDPSGYEQYF
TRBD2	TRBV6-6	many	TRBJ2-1	TGTGCCAGCAGCCAGGGGACTAGCGCATACAATGAGCAGTTCTTC	CASSQGTSAYNEQFF
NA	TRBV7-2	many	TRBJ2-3	TGTGCCAGCAGCTTCGGAAGCACAGATACGCAGTATTTT	CASSFGSTDTQYF
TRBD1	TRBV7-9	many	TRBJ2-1	TGTGCCAGCAGTTGGGGACAGGGGCGTTACAATGAGCAGTTCTTC	CASSWGQGRYNEQFF
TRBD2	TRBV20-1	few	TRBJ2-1	TGCAGTGCTAGTGGTGGTAGCGGGAGGGCCGATGAGCAGTTCTTC	CSASGGSGRADEQFF
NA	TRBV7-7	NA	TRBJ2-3	TGTGCCAGCAGCTTAGAATTTTCGGATACGCAGTATTTT	CASSLEFSDTQYF
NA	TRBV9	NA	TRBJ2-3	TGTGCCAGCAGCGTAGGACTGGGCGGAGATACGCAGTATTTT	CASSVGLGGDTQYF
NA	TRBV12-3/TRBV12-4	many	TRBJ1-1	TGTGCCAGCAGTTTTCAGGGTATGAACACTGAAGCTTTCTTT	CASSFQGMNTEAFF
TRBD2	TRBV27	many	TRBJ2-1	TGTGCCAGCAGTTTATGGGCGGGAGGCTCCTACAATGAGCAGTTCTTC	CASSLWAGGSYNEQFF
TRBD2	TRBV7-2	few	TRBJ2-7	TGTGCCAGCAGCTTAGTAGCTGGCGGGAGCGCCTACGAGCAGTACTTC	CASSLVAGGSAYEQYF
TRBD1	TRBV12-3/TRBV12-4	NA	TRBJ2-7	TGTGCCAGCAGTTTAGCCGGGACAGCATCTTCCGAGCAGTACTTC	CASSLAGTASSEQYF
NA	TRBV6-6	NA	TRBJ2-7	TGTGCCAGCGCTAGCAAGGACTACGAGCAGTACTTC	CASASKDYEQYF
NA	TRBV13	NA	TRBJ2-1	TGTGCCAGCGGGTCGGGCAATGAGCAGTTCTTC	CASGSGNEQFF